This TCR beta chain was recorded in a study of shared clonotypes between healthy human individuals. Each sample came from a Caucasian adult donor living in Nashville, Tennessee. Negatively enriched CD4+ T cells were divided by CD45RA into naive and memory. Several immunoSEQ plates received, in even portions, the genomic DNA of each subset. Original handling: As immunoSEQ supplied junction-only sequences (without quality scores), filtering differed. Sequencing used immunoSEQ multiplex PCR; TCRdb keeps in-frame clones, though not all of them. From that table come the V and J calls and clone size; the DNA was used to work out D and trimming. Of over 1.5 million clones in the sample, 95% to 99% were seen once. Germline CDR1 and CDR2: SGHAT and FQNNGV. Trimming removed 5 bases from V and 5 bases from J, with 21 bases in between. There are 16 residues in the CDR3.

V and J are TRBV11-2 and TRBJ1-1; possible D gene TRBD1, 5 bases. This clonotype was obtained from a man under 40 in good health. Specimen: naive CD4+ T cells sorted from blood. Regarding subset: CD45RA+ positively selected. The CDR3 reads CASSGSGGVAWTEAFF. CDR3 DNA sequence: TGTGCCAGCAGCGGGAGCGGGGGGGTAGCGTGGACTGAAGCTTTCTTT. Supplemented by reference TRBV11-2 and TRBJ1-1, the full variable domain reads EAGVAQSPRYKIIEKRQSVAFWCNPISGHATLYWYQQILGQGPKLLIQFQNNGVVDDSQLPKDRFSAERLKGVDSTLKIQPAKLEDSAVYLCASSGSGGVAWTEAFFGQGTRLTVV.